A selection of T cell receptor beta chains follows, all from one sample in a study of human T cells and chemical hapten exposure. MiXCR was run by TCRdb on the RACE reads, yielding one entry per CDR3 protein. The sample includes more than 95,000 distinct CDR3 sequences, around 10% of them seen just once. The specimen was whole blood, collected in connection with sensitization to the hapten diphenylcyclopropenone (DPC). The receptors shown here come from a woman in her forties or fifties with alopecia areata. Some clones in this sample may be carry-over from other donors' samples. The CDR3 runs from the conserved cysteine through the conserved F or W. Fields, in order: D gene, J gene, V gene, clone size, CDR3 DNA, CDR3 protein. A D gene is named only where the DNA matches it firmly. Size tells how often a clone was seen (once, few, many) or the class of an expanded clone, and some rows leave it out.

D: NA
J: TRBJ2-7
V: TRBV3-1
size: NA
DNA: TGTGCCAGCAGCCAAAAACCCGCGGATACCTACGAGCAGTACTTC
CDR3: CASSQKPADTYEQYF

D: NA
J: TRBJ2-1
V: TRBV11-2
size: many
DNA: TGTGCCAGCAGCTTAGATGAGGCTACATTTAGTCGTGGGCAGTTCTTC
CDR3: CASSLDEATFSRGQFF

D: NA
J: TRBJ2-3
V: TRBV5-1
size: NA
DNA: TGCGCCAGCAGCTCGGGGGCCCTTAGCACAGATACGCAGTATTTT
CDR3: CASSSGALSTDTQYF

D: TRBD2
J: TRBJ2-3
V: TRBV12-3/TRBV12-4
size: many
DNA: TGTGCCAGCAGTTTATCTAGCGGTTTCACAGATACGCAGTATTTT
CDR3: CASSLSSGFTDTQYF

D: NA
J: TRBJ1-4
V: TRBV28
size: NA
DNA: TGTGCCTCCCGCGGGGGGGGCGCGGGTGAAAAACTGTTTTTT
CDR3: CASRGGGAGEKLFF

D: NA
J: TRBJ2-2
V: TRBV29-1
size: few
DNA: TGCAGCGTTCGGGGACACCACGCGAACACCGGGGAGCTGTTTTTT
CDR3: CSVRGHHANTGELFF

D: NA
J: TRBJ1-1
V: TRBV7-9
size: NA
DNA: TGTGCCAGCAGCCCCAGGGGTGGGAGGACTGAAGCTTTCTTT
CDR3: CASSPRGGRTEAFF

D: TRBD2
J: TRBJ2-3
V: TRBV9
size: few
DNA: TGTGCCAGCAGCGTAGAAGGCGGGAGGGGCACAGATACGCAGTATTTT
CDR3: CASSVEGGRGTDTQYF

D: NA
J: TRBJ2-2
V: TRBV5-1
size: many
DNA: TGCGCCAGCAGCTTCGGGCAAAGCACCGGGGAGCTGTTTTTT
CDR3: CASSFGQSTGELFF

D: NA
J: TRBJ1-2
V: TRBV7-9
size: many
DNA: TGTGCCAGCAGCTTGGAACAGGGAGGACCTTATGGCTACACCTTC
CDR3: CASSLEQGGPYGYTF

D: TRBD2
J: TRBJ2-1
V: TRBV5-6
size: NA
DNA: TGTGCCAGCAGCCCGACACATCTAGCGGGAGTTGGTAGTGAGCAGTTCTTC
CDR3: CASSPTHLAGVGSEQFF

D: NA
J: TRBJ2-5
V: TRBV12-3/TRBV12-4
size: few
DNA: TGTGCCAGCAGTTTTTCCCGGGGAAAGGAGACCCAGTACTTC
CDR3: CASSFSRGKETQYF

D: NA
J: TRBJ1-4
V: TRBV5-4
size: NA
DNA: TGTGCCTGCGGTGGGCAGTTAAATGAAAAACTGTTTTTT
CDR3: CACGGQLNEKLFF

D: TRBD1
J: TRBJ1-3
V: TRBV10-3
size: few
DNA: TGTGCCATCCGGACAGGGGGTAGCACCATATATTTT
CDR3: CAIRTGGSTIYF

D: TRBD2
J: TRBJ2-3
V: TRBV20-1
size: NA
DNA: TGCAGTGCAACCGGGACTAGCGGGGCGGGAGATACGCAGTATTTT
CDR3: CSATGTSGAGDTQYF

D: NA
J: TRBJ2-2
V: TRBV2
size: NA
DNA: TGTGCCAGCAGTGAAGGCGGGAAAGGGAACACCGGGGAGCTGTTTTTT
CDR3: CASSEGGKGNTGELFF